A selection of T cell receptor beta chains follows, all from one sample in a study of cytomegalovirus exposure and HLA in healthy donors. TCRdb's table, derived via immunoSEQ multiplex PCR, lists solely in-frame clones and lacks some. The sample holds approximately 100,000 clones, around 10% seen once. Sequencing was performed on PBMCs. These receptors all come from a man aged 45-65 years in good health and CMV-seropositive. Both conserved end residues are part of each CDR3. A D gene is named only where the DNA matches it firmly. Size is stated for part of the rows, as once, few or many counts, or as a class when the clone is expanded.

j_call v_call d_call clone_size cdr3_aa cdr3_nt
TRBJ2-7 TRBV6-6 TRBD2 many CASSFPTSGTYEQYF TGTGCCAGCAGTTTTCCGACTAGCGGTACCTACGAGCAGTACTTC
TRBJ1-6 TRBV11-2 TRBD1 NA CASRPGQASYNSPLHF TGTGCCAGCAGACCTGGACAGGCCTCCTATAATTCACCCCTCCACTTT
TRBJ1-2 TRBV19 NA few CASNGGYGYTF TGTGCCAGCAACGGAGGGTATGGCTACACCTTC
TRBJ1-4 TRBV5-1 TRBD1 few CASNAGQINEKLFF TGCGCCAGCAACGCGGGACAGATTAATGAAAAACTGTTTTTT
TRBJ2-3 TRBV6-5 TRBD1 NA CASSYSGTDTDTQYF TGTGCCAGCAGTTACTCAGGGACAGACACAGATACGCAGTATTTT
TRBJ1-5 TRBV7-6 NA NA CASSLEGGFSNQPQHF TGTGCCAGCAGCTTAGAAGGCGGCTTTAGCAATCAGCCCCAGCATTTT
TRBJ2-2 TRBV7-6 TRBD1 NA CASSRWTGANTGELFF TGTGCCAGCAGCCGCTGGACAGGGGCCAACACCGGGGAGCTGTTTTTT
TRBJ1-1 TRBV6-5 NA NA CASSPQGTKFAEAFF TGTGCCAGCAGTCCCCAGGGGACGAAATTCGCTGAAGCTTTCTTT
TRBJ1-1 TRBV5-4 NA many CASSPDTNTEAFF TGTGCCAGCAGCCCGGACACGAACACTGAAGCTTTCTTT
TRBJ1-2 TRBV19 NA few CASSRGKGGYGYTF TGTGCCAGTAGTAGGGGCAAAGGGGGCTATGGCTACACCTTC
TRBJ2-1 TRBV5-1 TRBD1 many CASSREGTGGWNEQFF TGCGCCAGCAGTCGGGAAGGGACAGGGGGATGGAATGAGCAGTTCTTC
TRBJ1-6 TRBV28 NA NA CASSPGTYSSYNSPLHF TGTGCCAGCAGCCCCGGGACATATAGCTCCTATAATTCACCCCTCCACTTT
TRBJ2-1 TRBV5-1 TRBD2 NA CASSSVGLAGASEQFF TGCGCCAGCAGCTCGGTAGGACTAGCGGGAGCAAGTGAGCAGTTCTTC
TRBJ2-5 TRBV5-1 NA many CASSLVEKTQYF TGCGCCAGCAGCTTGGTGGAGAAGACCCAGTACTTC
TRBJ1-1 TRBV5-1 NA NA CASSSDWNTEAFF TGCGCCAGCAGCTCGGACTGGAACACTGAAGCTTTCTTT
TRBJ1-6 TRBV4-1 NA NA CASSQGPGRGSPLHF TGCGCCAGCAGCCAAGGCCCGGGACGGGGGTCACCCCTCCACTTT
TRBJ2-6 TRBV27 TRBD1 few CASSSRLTGTGSAGANVLTF TGTGCCAGCAGTTCTCGCCTGACCGGGACAGGGAGTGCTGGGGCCAACGTCCTGACTTTC
TRBJ1-3 TRBV6-6 TRBD1 NA CASSTGASSGNTIYF TGTGCCAGCTCGACAGGGGCCAGCTCTGGAAACACCATATATTTT
TRBJ2-5 TRBV5-4 NA NA CASSSQGRQETQYF TGTGCCAGCAGCTCCCAGGGCAGGCAAGAGACCCAGTACTTC
TRBJ2-7 TRBV18 TRBD1 NA CASSPPVGTGVLYEQYF TGTGCCAGCTCACCACCCGTGGGTACAGGGGTTTTGTACGAGCAGTACTTC
TRBJ2-7 TRBV11-2 NA few CASSFTGKSYEQYF TGTGCCAGCAGCTTCACAGGGAAGTCCTACGAGCAGTACTTC
TRBJ1-1 TRBV28 TRBD1 NA CASRETGDVPPEAFF TGTGCCAGCAGGGAGACAGGGGACGTGCCCCCTGAAGCTTTCTTT
TRBJ1-5 TRBV10-2 NA few CASSGGFGSNQPQHF TGCGCCAGCAGTGGGGGCTTCGGTAGCAATCAGCCCCAGCATTTT
TRBJ1-2 TRBV29-1 NA few CSVEDRDYNYGYTF TGCAGCGTTGAAGATCGAGATTACAACTATGGCTACACCTTC
TRBJ2-7 TRBV5-1 TRBD2 NA CASSLAGVTGLAGGVYEQYF TGCGCCAGCAGCTTGGCCGGGGTGACAGGACTAGCGGGAGGGGTTTACGAGCAGTACTTC
TRBJ2-7 TRBV5-4 TRBD2 few CASSFPRGTSGTYEQYF TGTGCCAGCAGCTTCCCAAGAGGGACTAGCGGTACCTACGAGCAGTACTTC
TRBJ2-3 TRBV7-9 NA NA CASSLVLARATDTQYF TGTGCCAGCAGCCTAGTACTAGCTCGCGCCACAGATACGCAGTATTTT
TRBJ2-1 TRBV5-4 TRBD2 NA CASSTGGLAREQFF TGTGCCAGCAGCACTGGGGGACTAGCGCGTGAGCAGTTCTTC
TRBJ2-1 TRBV9 TRBD2 NA CASSHSGSPYNEQFF TGTGCCAGCAGTCATAGCGGGAGTCCCTACAATGAGCAGTTCTTC
TRBJ2-5 TRBV6-5 NA few CASSYGQVRETQYF TGTGCCAGCAGTTACGGGCAGGTTCGGGAGACCCAGTACTTC